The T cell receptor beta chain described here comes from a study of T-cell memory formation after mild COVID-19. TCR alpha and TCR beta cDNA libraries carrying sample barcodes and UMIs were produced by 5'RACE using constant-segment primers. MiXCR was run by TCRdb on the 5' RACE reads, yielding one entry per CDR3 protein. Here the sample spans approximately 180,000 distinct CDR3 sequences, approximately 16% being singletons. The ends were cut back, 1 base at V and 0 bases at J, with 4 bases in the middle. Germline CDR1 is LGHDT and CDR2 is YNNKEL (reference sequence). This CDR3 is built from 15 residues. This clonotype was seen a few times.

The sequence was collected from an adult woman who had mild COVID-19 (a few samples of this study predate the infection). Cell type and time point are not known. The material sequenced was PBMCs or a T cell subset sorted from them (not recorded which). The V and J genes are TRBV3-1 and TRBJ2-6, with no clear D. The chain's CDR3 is CASSQGGSGANVLTF. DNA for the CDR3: TGTGCCAGCAGCCAAGGGGGCTCTGGGGCCAACGTCCTGACTTTC.